This note documents a single TCR beta chain sequence. This clone appeared a few times. This receptor's antigen is unknown. Within one base of it there is no much larger clone, and no base qualities were kept. TCRbeta CDR3 regions were amplified from genomic DNA by means of the immunoSEQ Assay, a bias-controlled multiplex PCR. The authors processed their data as follows. Within the assay, amplification of reference gene primers was used to estimate how many nucleated cells each sample contained. To quantify the absolute abundance of each unique TCRbeta CDR3 rearrangement, sequence reads were collapsed and filtered. For each sample, productive Simpson clonality was calculated by taking the square root of Simpson's diversity index across productive rearrangements. TCRdb holds this immuneACCESS table with in-frame rearrangements only. Some clones are missing; in checked studies, unresolved V genes explain under half, and the rest has no known cause. V and J calls and clone size come straight from that table; D and trimming were deduced from the DNA. In all, the sample holds some 290,000 clones, and less than 90% of those were seen once. In total, the top ten clones hold approximately 12% of the sample.

The data were obtained in a study of blood T cell repertoires in COVID-19 (dated by TCRdb to 2018 to 2020). Background on the whole study: Samples from collaborators originated in the United States, Italy and Spain and spanned both the acute and convalescent phases of COVID-19. The samples were drawn from two sources: the first 160 participants of the ongoing ImmuneRACE study, and over 1,000 subjects contributed by 6 global collaborators. The repertoires were released in a freely available public database intended as a resource for research on the immune response to SARS-CoV-2. The prospective study material was composed of cDNA or gDNA derived from T cells, B-cell-depleted T cells, or PBMCs. Subjects who had been exposed to COVID-19, were actively infected with it, or had recovered from it provided the deeply sampled blood TCRbeta repertoires that made up the dataset. Sample metadata almost always included a de-identified subject ID, COVID-19 status, age in years and sex. HLA class I and class II types, where available, came from metadata supplied by the sample provider rather than from assay-based typing.

The CDR3 holds 11 amino acids from the cysteine to the phenylalanine. The CDR3 DNA has 33 bases and is translated from base 1. The junction shows trimming of 3 bases on V and 11 bases on J, plus 11 bases between the germline ends. Reading the germline V gene (reference sequence) gives CDR1 DFQATT and CDR2 SNEGSKA. One collaborating source in Seattle enrolled patients while the patients were actively infected and followed the patients over time throughout the course of disease. Each collaborating institution followed its own protocols to collect whole blood in K2EDTA tubes. For TCRbeta analysis, collaborators shipped samples in one of three forms: frozen whole blood, isolated PBMCs, or DNA extracted from either of those sample types. Broad study findings and their caveats: The quantity of clinical and demographic metadata differed by source and by participant and was supplied without curation.

The chain links TRBV20-1 with TRBJ1-5, with a tentative D gene TRBD1 over 5 matching bases. This receptor was taken from a woman between 25 and 40 years old with COVID-19, enrolled during active disease. The sample taken for sequencing was peripheral blood. In nucleotides, the sequence is TGCAGTGCTAGTCGGGGGTGGGCCCAGCATTTT. This yields the protein CSASRGWAQHF.